What follows is one T cell receptor beta chain and its context. The data were obtained in a study of OX40 agonist ivuxolimab in advanced cancers. Assay used: immunoSEQ multiplex PCR; TCRdb lists only in-frame clones, some missing. The data show roughly 60,000 clones, 85% to 95% seen once. The CDR3 has 13 amino acids. Germline V gives CDR1 MNHNY, CDR2 SVGAGI (reference sequence). The V and J ends lost 4 bases and 5 bases respectively, with 10 bases between them. The sample was CD4+ or CD8+ T cells sorted from blood, taken in a trial of the OX40 agonist ivuxolimab. The receptor was isolated from an adult with an advanced solid tumor such as melanoma, head and neck, liver or kidney cancer. The rearrangement links TRBV6-6 to TRBJ2-3; no clear D. CDR3 region: CASSFTMGDTQYF. The CDR3 DNA reads as TGTGCCAGCAGTTTTACAATGGGAGATACGCAGTATTTT.